The T cell receptor beta chain described here comes from a study of shared clonotypes between healthy human individuals. Study-wide results and limits: For naive CD4 cells, 4.5% to 6.5% of clonotypes were shared across a handful of donors.

Terminally differentiated effector memory CD45RA+ cells were excluded by CCR7 positive selection of CD45RO-negative cells. Libraries were prepared by immunoSEQ multiplex PCR; TCRdb keeps only in-frame clonotypes and omits some of them. Among about 2 million clones, approximately 95% were seen once, and the ten largest hold roughly 1.2%. About this clone: Its antigen is as yet unknown.

The germline V and J ends were trimmed by 3 bases and 4 bases, with 17 bases remaining between them. The CDR3 covers 15 residues. CDR1 and CDR2 from the germline V gene are SGHRS and YFSETQ. The TCR originated in a man in his late teens or twenties in good health. The sequenced sample was naive CD8+ T cells sorted from blood. This chain joins TRBV5-1 and TRBJ2-7; D not certain. CDR3 bases: TGCGCCAGCAGCTCAGTGTCCTCAGGAGTGTACGAGCAGTACTTC. Translated, it gives CASSSVSSGVYEQYF.